The next 21 T cell receptor beta chains were all read from a single sample in a study of beta chain features in type 1 diabetes. General observations from the study: There was a moderate but significant shortening of TCRB CDR3s in all four CD4+ subsets of Type 1 diabetes patients.

Expressed TCRB transcripts were sequenced after all isolated RNA was converted to cDNA. Some clones are missing from TCRdb's copy, which holds only in-frame ones; the method was immunoSEQ multiplex PCR. The table has about 26,000 clones, about 45% seen once. Antigen specificity for these receptors is unknown. Sequencing used stem cell memory CD4+ T cells from blood. The receptors here all came from a man between 25 and 39 years old with type 1 diabetes.

The count of this clone is one. The V and J genes are TRBV10-2 and TRBJ1-1; 9 bases align to TRBD1. The trim removed 6 bases at V and 5 bases at J, leaving 1 base unmatched. This CDR3 spans 12 amino acids. Germline CDR1 and CDR2: WSHSY and SAAADI. CDR3 loop: CASRGQGTEAFF. CDR3 sequence (DNA): TGCGCCAGCAGGGGACAGGGAACTGAAGCTTTCTTT.

This clone was seen a handful of times. The V call is TRBV25-1, the J call TRBJ2-1, with 8 positions matching TRBD1. Trimming took 3 bases from V and 5 from J; bases not matched to a gene: 6. The CDR3 has 15 amino acids. Germline values: CDR1 MGHDK, CDR2 SYGVNS. CDR3 amino acids: CASSDPRTGNNEQFF. CDR3 in DNA: TGTGCCAGCAGTGACCCCCGGACAGGGAACAATGAGCAGTTCTTC.

There are a few counts of this clone. The chain has TRBV4-1 and TRBJ2-7, with TRBD1 matching 8 bases. The CDR3 extends over 15 amino acids. After removal of 1 base from V and 2 bases from J, the junction contained 4 bases not matched to a gene. In germline, CDR1 is MGHRA, CDR2 YSYEKL. The CDR3 here is CASSQAPGQAYEQYF. CDR3 nucleotides: TGCGCCAGCAGCCAAGCGCCGGGACAGGCCTACGAGCAGTACTTC.

V gene TRBV30 combines with J gene TRBJ2-5, with 8 bases that match TRBD2. Germline lookup yields CDR1 GTSNPN and CDR2 SVGIG (reference sequence). The CDR3 covers 13 residues. J lost 5 bases, V lost 5 bases, and 7 bases had no gene match. This chain's CDR3 is CAWGWTSLETQYF. CDR3 coding DNA: TGTGCCTGGGGATGGACTAGCTTGGAGACCCAGTACTTC.

The chain is built from TRBV6-5 and TRBJ1-2, with D maybe TRBD1 (6 bases). The CDR3 sequence is 14 residues long. CDR1 MNHEY and CDR2 SVGAGI come from the germline V gene. V was clipped by 2 bases and J by 3 bases, with 10 bases between them. CDR3 sequence (DNA): TGTGCCAGCAGTTACGAGGCAGGGGACTATGGCTACACCTTC. This gives the protein CASSYEAGDYGYTF.

This chain links TRBV6-5 with TRBJ1-2; no clear D. Trimming pared 2 bases from V and 8 bases from J, leaving 9 bases between. CDR1 and CDR2 (germline): MNHEY, SVGAGI. This CDR3 spans 12 amino acids. CDR3 nucleotide sequence: TGTGCCAGCAGTTACGGCAGGAACGGCTACACCTTC. Translation gives CASSYGRNGYTF.

This chain links TRBV5-5 with TRBJ2-3; maybe TRBD1 (6 bases). The ends were cut back, 0 bases at V and 3 bases at J, with 11 bases in the middle. From germline, CDR1 is SGHKS and CDR2 YYEKEE (reference sequence). This CDR3 contains 15 residues. Here the CDR3 reads CASSLGQGFTDTQYF. The CDR3 nucleotides read TGTGCCAGCAGCTTGGGGCAGGGGTTTACAGATACGCAGTATTTT. Together with reference TRBV5-5 and TRBJ2-3, the CDR3 gives the full variable domain: DAGVTQSPTHLIKTRGQQVTLRCSPISGHKSVSWYQQVLGQGPQFIFQYYEKEERGRGNFPDRFSARQFPNYSSELNVNALLLGDSALYLCASSLGQGFTDTQYFGPGTRLTVL.

V usage is TRBV5-1 and J usage is TRBJ2-3; D unclear. Germline CDR1 and CDR2: SGHRS and YFSETQ. The germline V and J ends were trimmed by 0 bases and 3 bases, with 11 bases remaining between them. This CDR3 has 15 amino acids. The CDR3 protein is CASSLEPQETDTQYF. The CDR3, as DNA: TGCGCCAGCAGCTTGGAACCCCAAGAGACAGATACGCAGTATTTT.

The CDR3 nucleotides are TGTGCCACCAGCAGAGATGGGTTCGGAGACAGGACCAAGGGAGAGCAGTACTTC. This gives the protein CATSRDGFGDRTKGEQYF. This chain links TRBV15 with TRBJ2-7, with D perhaps TRBD1 (6 bases). Germline V gene lookup returns CDR1 LNHNV and CDR2 YYDKDF (reference sequence). Between the trimmed V and J ends, which lost 0 bases and 7 bases, there was a span of 25 bases. This CDR3 comprises 18 residues.

The chain has TRBV6-5 and TRBJ1-2; TRBD1 matches at 8 bases. Germline V lookup: CDR1 MNHEY, CDR2 SVGAGI. The V segment lost 2 bases and the J segment 2 bases; nucleotides outside the gene matches: 4. The CDR3 spans 15 residues. This CDR3 is CASSYGYRGNYGYTF. The CDR3 region has the DNA TGTGCCAGCAGTTACGGTTACAGGGGGAACTATGGCTACACCTTC.

This clone was found a few times. The rearrangement joins TRBV29-1 to TRBJ1-1, with D maybe TRBD1 (6 bases). This CDR3 comprises 14 residues. Germline V CDR1 and CDR2: SQVTM, ANQGSEA. Deletions cut 7 bases from V and 3 bases from J, with 18 bases between. CDR3 loop: CSGVAGGMDTEAFF. The CDR3 DNA reads as TGCAGCGGGGTCGCGGGGGGCATGGACACTGAAGCTTTCTTT.

J is TRBJ2-7 and V is TRBV6-6; 7 bases are shared with TRBD2. Germline V lookup: CDR1 MNHNY, CDR2 SVGAGI (reference sequence). The CDR3 has 13 residues. Trimming removed 5 bases from V and 3 bases from J; junction bases left unmatched: 4. The CDR3 DNA reads TGTGCCAGCAGTCTAGCGGAGATCTACGAGCAGTACTTC. It specifies CASSLAEIYEQYF.

The chain uses TRBV5-1 and TRBJ1-5, with TRBD1 matching over 8 bases. With 4 bases clipped from V and 3 bases from J, the junction kept 6 bases outside the gene matches. CDR3 length: 15 residues. CDR1 SGHRS and CDR2 YFSETQ come from the germline V gene. As DNA, the CDR3 is TGCGCCAGCAGCCTGACAGGGGAGAACAATCAGCCCCAGCATTTT. It specifies CASSLTGENNQPQHF.

The chain carries TRBV10-3 and TRBJ1-1; TRBD1 matches 8 bases. Germline CDR1 and CDR2: ENHRY and SYGVKD. V trimming: 3 bases; J trimming: 3 bases; junction bases outside the gene matches: 3. CDR3 length equals 14 residues. In DNA form, the CDR3 reads TGTGCCATCAGTGACAGGGGGCAAGACACTGAAGCTTTCTTT. Encoded protein: CAISDRGQDTEAFF.

This chain connects TRBV10-3 to TRBJ1-2, with D unclear. The CDR3 has 12 amino acids. Trimming pared 7 bases from V and 5 bases from J, leaving 11 bases between. The V gene's germline CDR1 is ENHRY and CDR2 SYGVKD. The DNA for the CDR3 is TGTGCCATCACCGGGAACGGATATGGCTACACCTTC. It is translated as CAITGNGYGYTF.

This sequence joins TRBV7-9 and TRBJ1-5; D ambiguous. The V and J ends lost 4 bases and 1 base respectively, with 8 bases between them. The CDR3 is 14 residues long. In germline, CDR1 is SEHNR, CDR2 FQNEAQ (reference sequence). In DNA form, the CDR3 reads TGTGCCAGCAGCTCCCGAGGGAGCAATCAGCCCCAGCATTTT. This translates into CASSSRGSNQPQHF.

CDR3 nucleotides: TGTGCCAGCAGCTTAATACGTAGTGCAACTAATGAAAAACTGTTTTTT. This encodes CASSLIRSATNEKLFF. The chain uses TRBV7-9 and TRBJ1-4; D not resolved. Germline CDR1 and CDR2: SEHNR and FQNEAQ (reference sequence). V lost 2 bases, J lost 0 bases, and 10 bases lay in between. The CDR3 has 16 amino acids.

The genes are TRBV10-3 and TRBJ1-2; tentatively, D is TRBD1 (5 bases). Deletions cut 6 bases from V and 7 bases from J, with 15 bases between. CDR1 is ENHRY, CDR2 SYGVKD, per germline. The CDR3 spans 13 residues. The CDR3 DNA follows: TGTGCCATCAGCCAGGGATCTCGTGGTGGCTACACCTTC. It specifies CAISQGSRGGYTF.

The V and J genes are TRBV11-2 and TRBJ2-7, with a tentative D call TRBD2 (5 bases). Trimming left V 5 bases short and J 6 bases short, with 14 bases between. The CDR3 sequence is 13 residues long. CDR1 and CDR2 (germline): SGHAT, FQNNGV. The CDR3 protein is CASSPLREGEQYF. CDR3 bases: TGTGCCAGCAGCCCCTTGAGGGAAGGCGAGCAGTACTTC.

V and J are TRBV27 and TRBJ1-3, with 9 bases matching TRBD1. Germline V lookup: CDR1 MNHEY, CDR2 SMNVEV (reference sequence). Trimming took 0 bases from V and 0 from J; bases not matched to a gene: 9. The CDR3 runs to 19 residues. The CDR3, as DNA: TGTGCCAGCAGTTTATCGGGGGGGGACAGGGATCGCTCTGGAAACACCATATATTTT. It translates to CASSLSGGDRDRSGNTIYF.

This clone was counted only a few times. The chain combines TRBV7-9 with TRBJ1-5; no definite D call. The V end lost 4 bases, the J end lost 3 bases, and 10 bases lay between the germline ends. CDR3 length: 14 amino acids. Germline V gene lookup returns CDR1 SEHNR and CDR2 FQNEAQ (reference sequence). The CDR3: CASSSEGFNQPQHF. The CDR3 DNA follows: TGTGCCAGCAGCTCGGAGGGATTCAATCAGCCCCAGCATTTT. Full variable domain (remainder filled in from reference TRBV7-9 and TRBJ1-5): DTGVSQNPRHKITKRGQNVTFRCDPISEHNRLYWYRQTLGQGPEFLTYFQNEAQLEKSRLLSDRFSAERPKGSFSTLEIQRTEQGDSAMYLCASSSEGFNQPQHFGDGTRLSIL.